This T cell receptor beta chain appears in the sequencing data of a study of cytomegalovirus exposure and HLA in healthy donors. Study context: Later, an analysis reported that the 120 or so validation repertoires had used the same platform as the roughly 660 first-cohort repertoires.

This CDR3 is 16 amino acids long. Trimming pared 2 bases from V and 1 base from J, leaving 12 bases between. The germline V gene encodes CDR1 SGHTA and CDR2 FQGNSA. Sequencing used immunoSEQ multiplex PCR; TCRdb keeps in-frame clones, though not all of them. The sample gives about 220,000 clones, 80% to 85% of which show up once; 11% to 15% is in the top ten. The sequenced sample consisted of PBMCs. The sequence was obtained from a woman younger than 45 in good health and CMV-seropositive. The chain employs TRBV7-2 and TRBJ2-1, with unresolved D. CDR3 loop: CASSLRGDYSYNEQFF. The CDR3 DNA sequence: TGTGCCAGCAGCTTAAGAGGAGATTATTCCTACAATGAGCAGTTCTTC.